Presented here are 2 T cell receptor beta chains from one specimen sequenced in a study of CD8+CD57+ T cells in acquired aplastic anemia. TCR beta VDJ and CDR3 profiling used genomic DNA as template. TCRdb independently ran MiXCR on the reads; one entry per CDR3 protein. This repertoire shows 110,000 or so distinct CDR3 sequences, 40% to 60% found once; its top ten account for 30% to 40%. Sequencing input: sorted CD4+, CD8+, or CD8+CD57+ T cells (not recorded which) from PBMCs. The receptor source for this set is a human donor in good health, serving as a control.

This clonotype has only a few counts. The chain carries TRBV10-3 and TRBJ1-1, with TRBD1 as a possible D gene (6 bases). V was shortened by 10 bases and J by 4 bases, with 10 bases between the two germline ends. Germline CDR1 ENHRY, CDR2 SYGVKD. The CDR3 length is 11 residues. The chain's CDR3 is CATKDSTEAFF. The DNA of the CDR3 is TGTGCCACCAAGGACAGCACTGAAGCTTTCTTT.

The rearrangement joins TRBV20-1 to TRBJ2-7; D uncertain. Per the germline V gene, CDR1 is DFQATT and CDR2 is SNEGSKA (reference sequence). The V and J ends lost 1 base and 2 bases respectively, with 3 bases between them. The CDR3 covers 11 residues. The CDR3 nucleotides read TGCAGTGCTAGAGGGACCTACGAGCAGTACTTC. Translated, it gives CSARGTYEQYF.